Presented here are 4 T cell receptor beta chains from one specimen sequenced in a study of T cell responses to AZD1222 COVID-19 vaccine (dated by TCRdb to about 2021). Libraries were constructed by the immunoSEQ multiplex PCR assay. TCRdb took over this immuneACCESS table, retaining in-frame rearrangements with V and J assigned. Such tables are incomplete; in checked studies, under half of the missing clones stem from an unresolved V gene, and the remainder is unexplained. A total of 110,000 to 150,000 clones appear in this sample, more than 80% of them only once. Around 1.6% of the sample lies in the top ten. The time point label on this specimen signifies: baseline before first vaccination. The starting material was peripheral blood, obtained on day 0 of AZD1222 vaccination. The receptors stem from an adult in good health.

The chain links TRBV10-3 to TRBJ1-1; TRBD1 is a possible D gene (6 bases). The CDR3 runs 17 residues. Trimming pared 1 base from V and 4 bases from J, leaving 19 bases between. The germline V gene encodes CDR1 ENHRY and CDR2 SYGVKD. As DNA, the CDR3 is TGTGCCATCAGTGAGTACCTATACAGGGAGGATGGCACTGAAGCTTTCTTT. This encodes CAISEYLYREDGTEAFF.

The chain links TRBV19 to TRBJ2-1; a weak D match, TRBD2 (5 bases). The CDR3 has 18 amino acids. V lost 5 bases and J 4 bases, leaving 24 bases between the germline ends. Germline values: CDR1 LNHDA, CDR2 SQIVND (reference sequence). Here the CDR3 reads CASSVQRTARPSYNEQFF. The CDR3 nucleotides read TGTGCCAGTAGTGTACAAAGGACTGCCCGACCCTCTTACAATGAGCAGTTCTTC. Full variable domain (rest looked up from reference TRBV19 and TRBJ2-1): DGGITQSPKYLFRKEGQNVTLSCEQNLNHDAMYWYRQDPGQGLRLIYYSQIVNDFQKGDIAEGYSVSREKKESFPLTVTSAQKNPTAFYLCASSVQRTARPSYNEQFFGPGTRLTVL.

The V and J genes are TRBV7-3 and TRBJ2-5; possible D gene TRBD1, 6 bases. The V end was cut by 5 bases, the J end by 5 bases, with 18 bases between. This CDR3 is 15 amino acids long. CDR1 SGHTA and CDR2 FQGTGA come from the germline V gene. The CDR3 sequence is CASSETNLRGETQYF. The CDR3 nucleotides read TGTGCCAGCAGCGAAACGAACCTCAGGGGTGAGACCCAGTACTTC.

The DNA for the CDR3 is TGTGCCATCAGTGAGTCGGAGGTTGGAGCCTATAGCAATCAGCCCCAGCATTTT. Translation: CAISESEVGAYSNQPQHF. This chain links TRBV10-3 with TRBJ1-5; D remains unclear. Germline lookup yields CDR1 ENHRY and CDR2 SYGVKD. The CDR3 is 18 residues long. V lost 0 bases, J lost 0 bases, and 15 bases lay in between.